Here is one T cell receptor beta chain with its context. The junction does not match germline at one end; this may be a read error. A modified ARM-PCR protocol with three rounds of nested PCR amplified TCRbeta. TCRdb recomputed calls from the multiplex PCR reads with MiXCR, one row per CDR3 protein. This table holds over 80,000 distinct CDR3 sequences, more than 80% found once. The source of the sample is a study of tumor and adjacent non-tumor tissue in lung cancer. This sample's RNA came from whole unsorted tissue. More than 3 cm separated this lung sample from the edge of the tumor. The V gene's germline CDR1 is MNHEY and CDR2 SVGAGI. The CDR3 is 14 amino acids.

The rearrangement joins TRBV6-5 to TRBJ1-4; D unresolved. The TCR originated in a man aged 55 to 69 with small cell lung cancer. The sequenced sample consisted of distant non-tumor lung tissue. CDR3 in amino acids: CARSLTFSLEKLFF. The CDR3, as DNA: TGTGCCAGGAGTTTGACATTCTCCCTAGAAAAACTGTTTTTT.